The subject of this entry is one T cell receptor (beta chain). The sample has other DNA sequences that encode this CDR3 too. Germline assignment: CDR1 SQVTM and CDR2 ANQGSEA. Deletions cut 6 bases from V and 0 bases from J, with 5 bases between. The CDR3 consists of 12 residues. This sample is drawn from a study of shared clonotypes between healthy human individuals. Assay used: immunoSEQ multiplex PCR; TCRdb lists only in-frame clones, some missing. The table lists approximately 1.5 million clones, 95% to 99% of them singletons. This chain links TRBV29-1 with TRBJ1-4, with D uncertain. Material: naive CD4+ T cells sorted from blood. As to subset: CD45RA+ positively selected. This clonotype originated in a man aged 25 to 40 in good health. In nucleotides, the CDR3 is TGCAGCGTCGGTGCAACTAATGAAAAACTGTTTTTT. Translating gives CSVGATNEKLFF.